This paragraph covers one TCR beta chain sequence. Its antigen remains unknown. Time point given: patch test 3, about 24 weeks after DPC sensitization. Treatment described: therapeutic diphenylcyclopropenone sensitization with weekly scalp DPC. TCRdb reanalysed the RACE reads using MiXCR and keeps one entry per CDR3 protein. The top ten hold about 2.3% of the sample, which has 180,000 or so distinct CDR3 sequences, under 30% seen once. The germline CDR1 and CDR2 sequences are DFQATT and SNEGSKA (reference sequence). The V and J ends lost 1 base and 3 bases respectively, with 15 bases between them. The CDR3 has 15 amino acids. The source of the sample is a study of human T cells and chemical hapten exposure. For the study at large: The study patch tested 0.01% DPC on the upper back and read results at 6 days.

Findings of the study overall: In comparison with controls, expanded TCRs gave rise to a significantly larger number of large CDR3 similarity clusters. The study found that DPC sensitization did not change TCRs above 1 in 1000 frequency.

The TCR originated in a woman in her thirties or forties with alopecia areata. Some clones in this sample may be carry-over from other donors' samples. This material consisted of whole blood, taken in connection with sensitization to the hapten diphenylcyclopropenone (DPC). The chain has TRBV20-1 and TRBJ1-1; D is unresolved. CDR3 nucleotides: TGCAGTGCTAGAGCGGCAGGCCGAATTGACACTGAAGCTTTCTTT. Translation gives CSARAAGRIDTEAFF.